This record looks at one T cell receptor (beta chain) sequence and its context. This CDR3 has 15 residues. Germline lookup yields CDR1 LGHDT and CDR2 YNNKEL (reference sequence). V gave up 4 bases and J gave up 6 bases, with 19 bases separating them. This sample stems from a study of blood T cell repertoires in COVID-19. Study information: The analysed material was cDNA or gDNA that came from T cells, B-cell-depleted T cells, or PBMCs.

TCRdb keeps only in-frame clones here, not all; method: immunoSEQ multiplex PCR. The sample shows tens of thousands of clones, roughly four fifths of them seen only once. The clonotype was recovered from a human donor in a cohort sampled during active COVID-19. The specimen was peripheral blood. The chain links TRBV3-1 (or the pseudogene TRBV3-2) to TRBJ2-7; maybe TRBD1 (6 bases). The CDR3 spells CASSLGNHRVGEQYF. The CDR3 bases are TGTGCCAGCAGCCTAGGAAACCACAGGGTTGGCGAGCAGTACTTC.